This T cell receptor beta chain was documented in a study of neurological immune-mediated disorders. The V gene end was trimmed by 0 bases and the J gene end by 2 bases; junction bases not matched to a gene: 9. Germline V CDR1 and CDR2: LGHDT, YNNKEL (reference sequence). The CDR3 is 18 amino acids. The unsorted libraries were prepared from 2 million PBMCs (stored at -80 C). Over 200 million TCR-beta sequences (from 15-18 subjects) were yielded by each sequencing run. TCRdb used MiXCR to reprocess the 5' RACE reads, holding one entry per CDR3 protein. The sample carries under 75,000 distinct CDR3 sequences, roughly 3.1% recorded once. This clonotype was seen many times.

The sequencing input was PBMCs. This chain connects TRBV3-1 to TRBJ1-4; 7 bases are a match to TRBD1. The clonotype originates from a woman aged 50 to 60 with multiple sclerosis. This chain's CDR3 is CASSQDQGGLSTNEKLFF. In nucleotides, the CDR3 is TGTGCCAGCAGCCAAGATCAGGGGGGGCTATCGACTAATGAAAAACTGTTTTTT.